The 3 T cell receptor beta chains presented below share a single source sample, sequenced in a study of identifying expanded T cells in peripheral blood. Libraries were prepared by immunoSEQ multiplex PCR; TCRdb keeps only in-frame clonotypes and omits some of them. The sample holds under 90,000 clones; approximately 91% are singletons and the top ten take around 2.7%. The specimen sequenced was blood. These receptors all come from a person aged 18 to 70 in good health.

The chain links TRBV5-8 to TRBJ1-6, with D perhaps TRBD1 (5 bases). There are 15 residues in the CDR3. V lost 4 bases and J 8 bases, leaving 16 bases between the germline ends. Germline CDR1 SGHTS, CDR2 YDEGEE. The CDR3 is CASSQAWDSDSPLHF. CDR3 DNA sequence: TGTGCCAGCAGCCAAGCATGGGACTCCGATTCACCCCTCCACTTT.

This sequence joins TRBV7-6 and TRBJ1-4; tentative D call: TRBD1 (5 bases). The V gene lost 5 bases and the J gene lost 8 bases, with 15 bases spanning the gap. This CDR3 contains 14 residues. CDR1 SGHVS and CDR2 FNYEAQ come from the germline V gene. The CDR3 is CASSPQEADEKLFF. The CDR3, as DNA: TGTGCCAGCAGCCCACAGGAGGCGGACGAAAAACTGTTTTTT. Full variable domain (remainder filled in from reference TRBV7-6 and TRBJ1-4): GAGVSQSPRYKVTKRGQDVALRCDPISGHVSLYWYRQALGQGPEFLTYFNYEAQQDKSGLPNDRFSAERPEGSISTLTIQRTEQRDSAMYRCASSPQEADEKLFFGSGTQLSVL.

This chain uses TRBV7-2 with TRBJ1-5; D not resolved. Germline assignment: CDR1 SGHTA and CDR2 FQGNSA. V lost 4 bases to trimming and J lost 6 bases, with 10 bases between them. CDR3 length: 13 residues. CDR3 coding DNA: TGTGCCAGCAGCTCGGCCTGGGGTCAGCCCCAGCATTTT. It encodes CASSSAWGQPQHF.